These 24 T cell receptor beta chains were sequenced from one sample in a study of blood T cells in healthy people across ages. Then a second PCR, running roughly 7 to 11 cycles, was carried out with a sample-barcoded 5' primer and a J-beta primer mix. A single record per CDR3 protein comes from TCRdb applying MiXCR to the 5' RACE reads. The data hold about 800,000 distinct CDR3 sequences, with 25% observed a single time. These records were also assigned to another study, of T cells of mothers and their children.

Material: blood. The source is a boy younger than 18 in good health.

This clonotype was seen ten or more times. The chain links TRBV12-3 or TRBV12-4 to TRBJ1-3, with a possible D match to TRBD1 (5 bases). The CDR3 is made up of 17 amino acids. Trimming removed 2 bases at V and 4 bases at J, with 18 bases between. The DNA for the CDR3 is TGTGCCAGCAGTTTATATGGACACCCCAAGGACGGAAACACCATATATTTT. Encoded protein: CASSLYGHPKDGNTIYF.

V usage is TRBV7-9 and J usage is TRBJ2-1; D gene ambiguous. The CDR3 length is 14 residues. The germline CDR1 and CDR2 sequences are SEHNR and FQNEAQ (reference sequence). The V and J ends lost 4 bases and 8 bases respectively, with 15 bases between them. CDR3 amino acids: CASSSGPGSHEQFF. The DNA for the CDR3 is TGTGCCAGCAGCTCAGGCCCGGGTTCGCATGAGCAGTTCTTC.

This clonotype came up a few times. This chain uses TRBV28 with TRBJ2-3, with D unclear. Germline V gene sequence: CDR1 MDHEN, CDR2 SYDVKM. Between the trimmed V and J ends, which lost 4 bases and 2 bases, there was a span of 16 bases. The CDR3 consists of 16 residues. The CDR3 here is CASSSRGHISTDTQYF. CDR3 sequence (DNA): TGTGCCAGCAGTTCCCGCGGTCATATCTCCACAGATACGCAGTATTTT. Full variable domain (rest looked up from reference TRBV28 and TRBJ2-3): DVKVTQSSRYLVKRTGEKVFLECVQDMDHENMFWYRQDPGLGLRLIYFSYDVKMKEKGDIPEGYSVSREKKERFSLILESASTNQTSMYLCASSSRGHISTDTQYFGPGTRLTVL.

This clonotype appeared once. The V call is TRBV20-1, the J call TRBJ1-2; no clear D. Germline assignment: CDR1 DFQATT and CDR2 SNEGSKA (reference sequence). The V gene lost 4 bases and the J gene lost 6 bases, with 6 bases spanning the gap. The CDR3 runs 10 residues. CDR3 protein: CSATRDGYTF. CDR3 nucleotide sequence: TGCAGTGCTACTCGGGATGGCTACACCTTC.

The rearrangement uses TRBV20-1 and TRBJ2-1, with TRBD2 matching 8 bases. The J segment lost 12 bases and the V segment lost 0 bases, leaving 4 bases of the junction unmatched. Germline V gives CDR1 DFQATT, CDR2 SNEGSKA (reference sequence). This CDR3 region has 12 residues. The CDR3 bases are TGCAGTGCTAGAGAAGCGGGAGTGGTGCAGTTCTTC. This gives the protein CSAREAGVVQFF.

J is TRBJ2-1 and V is TRBV12-3 or TRBV12-4; D is undetermined. V gave up 6 bases and J gave up 9 bases, with 18 bases separating them. There are 14 residues in the CDR3. The CDR3 spells CASRSQSLGVEQFF. CDR3 nucleotides: TGTGCCAGCAGATCCCAAAGTTTGGGTGTTGAGCAGTTCTTC.

This clonotype appeared a few times. The V gene is TRBV27, the J gene TRBJ1-4, with 9 bases identical to TRBD1. The CDR3 is made up of 15 amino acids. In germline, CDR1 is MNHEY, CDR2 SMNVEV (reference sequence). Germline trimming cut 4 bases from V and 7 bases from J; bases unmatched to any gene: 7. Written as DNA, the CDR3 is TGTGCCAGCAGTTCGGGACAGGGCTCGCCTGAAAAACTGTTTTTT. This translates into CASSSGQGSPEKLFF.

This clonotype was picked up a small number of times. CDR3 sequence (DNA): TGCAGTGCTGCGACTCCTCAGGTGCTGAATGGCTACACCTTC. As protein: CSAATPQVLNGYTF. The chain joins TRBV20-1 to TRBJ1-2; D remains unclear. The CDR3 runs to 14 residues. Trimming took off 5 bases at V and 6 bases at J, with 19 bases between the two ends. Germline V lookup: CDR1 DFQATT, CDR2 SNEGSKA (reference sequence).

V usage is TRBV6-6 and J usage is TRBJ2-7; D gene unclear. V was cut by 6 bases and J by 5 bases, with 14 bases left in between. CDR1 and CDR2 from the germline V gene are MNHNY and SVGAGI (reference sequence). This CDR3 is built from 13 residues. In DNA, the CDR3 is TGTGCCAGCAGGGGTGCGGTGGGCCACGAGCAGTACTTC. Protein sequence: CASRGAVGHEQYF.

The chain couples TRBV18 to TRBJ1-1, with D hard to call. The CDR3 totals 14 residues. V gave up 2 bases and J gave up 6 bases, with 13 bases separating them. The germline V gene has CDR1 KGHSH and CDR2 LQKENI. In nucleotides, the CDR3 is TGTGCCAGCTCACCAAGGGAGAAAGACGCTGAAGCTTTCTTT. Protein sequence: CASSPREKDAEAFF.

This clonotype was seen a few times. The chain employs TRBV7-2 and TRBJ1-1; 9 bases map to TRBD1. V lost 1 base to trimming and J lost 3 bases; unmatched junction nucleotides: 3. The CDR3 sequence is 15 residues long. Germline values: CDR1 SGHTA, CDR2 FQGNSA. The CDR3: CASSLGGTGYTEAFF. The CDR3 coding sequence is TGTGCCAGCAGCTTAGGAGGGACAGGGTACACTGAAGCTTTCTTT.

This clonotype was seen more than once but under ten times. The J gene is TRBJ1-4, the V gene TRBV6-5, with 7 positions matching TRBD1. The ends lost 6 bases at V and 8 bases at J; junction bases unmatched: 24. The CDR3 runs 19 residues. The germline V gene encodes CDR1 MNHEY and CDR2 SVGAGI. The CDR3 DNA follows: TGTGCCAGCAGCTATAGTGTTAATGGACCGGGACAGCACCGCGAAAAACTGTTTTTT. It translates to CASSYSVNGPGQHREKLFF.

The CDR3, as DNA: TGCAGCGCCTGGGACGCCCACGAGCAGTACTTC. It is translated as CSAWDAHEQYF. The rearrangement joins TRBV29-1 to TRBJ2-5, with D tentatively TRBD1 or TRBD2 (5 bases each). Judging by the DNA end, TRBJ2-7 fits better; the J call may be wrong. The germline CDR1 and CDR2 sequences are SQVTM and ANQGSEA. The CDR3 runs 11 residues.

The V gene is TRBV10-3, the J gene TRBJ2-5, with 8 bases lining up with TRBD2. The J call may be faulty, since TRBJ2-7 better matches the DNA end. The germline V gene has CDR1 ENHRY and CDR2 SYGVKD. The CDR3 contains 16 residues. This CDR3 reads CAISMSSGSVTYEQYF. CDR3 DNA sequence: TGTGCCATCAGTATGTCTAGCGGGTCAGTTACCTACGAGCAGTACTTC.

About this clonotype itself: One end of the junction does not line up with germline, which may come from a read error. V and J are TRBV7-9 and TRBJ1-3; D unclear. Germline lookup yields CDR1 SEHNR and CDR2 FQNEAQ (reference sequence). The CDR3 extends over 13 amino acids. CDR3 sequence: CASSSNSGNTIYF. CDR3 in DNA: TGCGCCAGCAGCTCGAACTCTGGAAACACCATATATTTT.

The J gene is TRBJ1-2, the V gene TRBV28; 8 bases align to TRBD1. The CDR3 runs to 14 residues. In germline, CDR1 is MDHEN, CDR2 SYDVKM. Unmatched junction bases numbered 7, after V lost 6 bases and J lost 4 bases. The CDR3 reads CASSPPGQAYGYTF. The CDR3 DNA reads TGTGCCAGCAGCCCCCCGGGACAGGCCTATGGCTACACCTTC.

There are a few counts of this clonotype. The V call is TRBV7-6, the J call TRBJ1-4, with TRBD1 identical over 8 bases. The germline V gene has CDR1 SGHVS and CDR2 FNYEAQ. This CDR3 region has 17 residues. Trimming removed 5 bases from V and 4 bases from J; junction bases left unmatched: 12. The CDR3, as DNA: TGTGCCAGCAGCCCCACAGGGGGTTTCGACCTTAATGAAAAACTGTTTTTT. It is translated as CASSPTGGFDLNEKLFF.

The chain carries TRBV7-9 and TRBJ1-2, with D unclear. CDR1 SEHNR and CDR2 FQNEAQ come from the germline V gene (reference sequence). Trimming removed 5 bases from V and 8 bases from J, with 6 bases in between. This CDR3 has 10 amino acids. Here the CDR3 reads CASSMEGYTF. As DNA, the CDR3 is TGTGCCAGCAGCATGGAGGGCTACACCTTC.

This clonotype was observed a few times. The chain carries TRBV7-9 and TRBJ2-7; a possible D gene is TRBD2 (7 bases). The germline CDR1 and CDR2 sequences are SEHNR and FQNEAQ (reference sequence). This CDR3 is built from 15 residues. V gave up 5 bases and J gave up 3 bases, with 17 bases separating them. The chain's CDR3 is CASSPRGAGNYEQYF. For the CDR3, the DNA is TGTGCCAGCAGCCCCCGGGGGGCAGGAAACTACGAGCAGTACTTC.

V usage is TRBV7-3 and J usage is TRBJ2-3; D could derive from TRBD1 or TRBD2 (5 bases each). The V gene's germline CDR1 is SGHTA and CDR2 FQGTGA. The CDR3 spans 15 residues. Trimming stripped 1 base from V and 2 bases from J, with 10 bases between. This chain's CDR3 is CASSLMGRNTDTQYF. The CDR3 region has the DNA TGTGCCAGCAGCTTAATGGGACGGAACACAGATACGCAGTATTTT.

The sample holds one count of this clonotype. This may arise from a read error, as a much more abundant clone is one base away. The chain links TRBV6-4 to TRBJ2-1, with TRBD2 matching 9 bases. Germline assignment: CDR1 MRHNA and CDR2 SNTAGT. The CDR3 runs 15 residues. This CDR3 is CAGSEAGGTYNEQFF. CDR3 coding DNA: TGTGCCGGCAGTGAAGCGGGAGGAACCTACAATGAGCAGTTCTTC.

This clonotype has only a few counts. The CDR3 here is CASSQKYPNTVPYNEQFF. CDR3 coding DNA: TGCGCCAGCAGCCAAAAGTACCCTAACACCGTACCCTACAATGAGCAGTTCTTC. This rearrangement joins TRBV4-1 to TRBJ2-1; D unclear. CDR1 and CDR2 from the germline V gene are MGHRA and YSYEKL. CDR3 length equals 18 residues. Trimming removed 2 bases at V and 2 bases at J, with 19 bases between.

The chain has TRBV6-5 and TRBJ1-1; D gene ambiguous. CDR3 length: 13 amino acids. Germline CDR1 reads MNHEY; CDR2 reads SVGAGI. Trimming shortened V by 2 bases and J by 5 bases, and 9 bases separated the two germline ends. In DNA, the CDR3 is TGTGCCAGCAGTTACGAGTTTCGAACTGAAGCTTTCTTT. It is translated as CASSYEFRTEAFF.

The chain links TRBV5-1 to TRBJ2-3; 10 bases map to TRBD2. CDR1 and CDR2 from the germline V gene are SGHRS and YFSETQ. With 0 bases clipped from V and 10 bases from J, the junction kept 14 bases outside the gene matches. This CDR3 comprises 17 residues. The CDR3 sequence is CASSLGPTSGTLKAQYF. The CDR3, as DNA: TGCGCCAGCAGCTTGGGGCCAACTAGCGGGACCTTGAAGGCGCAGTATTTT.